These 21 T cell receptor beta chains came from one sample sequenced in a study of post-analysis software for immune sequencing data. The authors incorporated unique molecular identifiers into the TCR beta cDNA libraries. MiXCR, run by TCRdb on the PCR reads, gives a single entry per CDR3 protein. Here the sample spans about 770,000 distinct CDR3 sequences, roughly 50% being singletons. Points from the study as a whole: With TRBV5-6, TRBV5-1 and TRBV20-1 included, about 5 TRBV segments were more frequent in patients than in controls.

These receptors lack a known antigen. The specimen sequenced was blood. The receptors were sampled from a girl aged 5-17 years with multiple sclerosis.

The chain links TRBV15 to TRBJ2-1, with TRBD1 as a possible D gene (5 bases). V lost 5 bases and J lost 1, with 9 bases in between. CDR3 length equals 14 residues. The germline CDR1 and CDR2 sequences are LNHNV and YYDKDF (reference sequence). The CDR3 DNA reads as TGTGCCACCAGCCAGGGCCCTTCCTACAATGAGCAGTTCTTC. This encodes CATSQGPSYNEQFF.

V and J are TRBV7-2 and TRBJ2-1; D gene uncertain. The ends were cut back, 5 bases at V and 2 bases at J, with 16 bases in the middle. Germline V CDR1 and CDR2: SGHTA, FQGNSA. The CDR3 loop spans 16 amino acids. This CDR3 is CASSPAPLDTYNEQFF. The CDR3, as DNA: TGTGCCAGCAGCCCCGCACCATTAGACACCTACAATGAGCAGTTCTTC. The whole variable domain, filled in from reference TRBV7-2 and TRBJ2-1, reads GAGVSQSPSNKVTEKGKDVELRCDPISGHTALYWYRQSLGQGLEFLIYFQGNSAPDKSGLPSDRFSAERTGGSVSTLTIQRTQQEDSAVYLCASSPAPLDTYNEQFFGPGTRLTVL.

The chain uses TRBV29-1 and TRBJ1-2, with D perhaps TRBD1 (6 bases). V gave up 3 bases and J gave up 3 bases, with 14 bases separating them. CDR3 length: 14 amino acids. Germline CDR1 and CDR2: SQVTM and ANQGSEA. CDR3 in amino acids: CSVEGRGEDYGYTF. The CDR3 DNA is TGCAGCGTTGAGGGAAGGGGGGAAGACTATGGCTACACCTTC.

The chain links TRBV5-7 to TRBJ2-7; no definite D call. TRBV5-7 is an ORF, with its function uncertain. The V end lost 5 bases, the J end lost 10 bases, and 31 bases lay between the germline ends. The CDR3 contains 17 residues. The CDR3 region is CASSPALGRPNSYRQYF. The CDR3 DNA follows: TGTGCCAGCAGTCCGGCCCTTGGCAGACCAAACTCCTACCGTCAGTACTTC.

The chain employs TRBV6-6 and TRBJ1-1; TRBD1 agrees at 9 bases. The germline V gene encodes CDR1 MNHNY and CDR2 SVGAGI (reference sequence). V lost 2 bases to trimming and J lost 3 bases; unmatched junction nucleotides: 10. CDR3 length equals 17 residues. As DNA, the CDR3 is TGTGCCAGCAGTTACCGAGCCGGGACAGGGATGGACACTGAAGCTTTCTTT. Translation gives CASSYRAGTGMDTEAFF.

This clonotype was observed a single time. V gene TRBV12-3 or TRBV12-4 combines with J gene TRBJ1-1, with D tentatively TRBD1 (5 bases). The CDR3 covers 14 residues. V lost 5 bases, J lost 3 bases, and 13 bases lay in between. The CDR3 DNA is TGTGCCAGCAGTCCTCGAGGGGAGGACACTGAAGCTTTCTTT. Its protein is CASSPRGEDTEAFF.

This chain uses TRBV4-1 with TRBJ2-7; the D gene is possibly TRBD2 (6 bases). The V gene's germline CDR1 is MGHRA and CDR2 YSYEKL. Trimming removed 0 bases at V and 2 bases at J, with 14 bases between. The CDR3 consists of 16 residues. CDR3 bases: TGCGCCAGCAGCCAAGATCCGGCGGGGTCAGCCTACGAGCAGTACTTC. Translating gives CASSQDPAGSAYEQYF.

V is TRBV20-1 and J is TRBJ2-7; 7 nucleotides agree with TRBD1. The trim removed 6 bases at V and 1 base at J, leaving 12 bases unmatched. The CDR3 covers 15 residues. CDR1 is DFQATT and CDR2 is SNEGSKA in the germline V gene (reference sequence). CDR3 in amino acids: CSASGQALHSYEQYF. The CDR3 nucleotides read TGCAGTGCCTCAGGACAGGCCCTACATTCCTACGAGCAGTACTTC.

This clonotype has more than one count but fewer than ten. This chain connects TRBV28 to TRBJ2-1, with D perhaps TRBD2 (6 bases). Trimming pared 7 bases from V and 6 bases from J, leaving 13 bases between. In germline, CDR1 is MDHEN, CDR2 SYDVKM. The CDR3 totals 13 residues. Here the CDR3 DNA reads TGTGCCAGCACGGGACTTCGAGGCAATGAGCAGTTCTTC. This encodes CASTGLRGNEQFF.

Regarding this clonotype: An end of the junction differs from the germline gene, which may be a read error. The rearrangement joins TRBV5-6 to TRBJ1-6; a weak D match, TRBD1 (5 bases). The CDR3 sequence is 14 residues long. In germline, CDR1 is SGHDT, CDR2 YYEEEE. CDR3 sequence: CASSGITGASPLHF. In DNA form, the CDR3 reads TGCGCCAGCAGCGGGATTACAGGTGCCTCACCCCTCCACTTT.

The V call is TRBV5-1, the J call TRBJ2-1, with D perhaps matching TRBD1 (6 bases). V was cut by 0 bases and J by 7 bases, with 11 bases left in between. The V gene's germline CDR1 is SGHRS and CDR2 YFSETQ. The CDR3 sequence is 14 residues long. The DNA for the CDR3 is TGCGCCAGCAGCTTGGTTCAAGGGGGAAATGAGCAGTTCTTC. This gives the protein CASSLVQGGNEQFF. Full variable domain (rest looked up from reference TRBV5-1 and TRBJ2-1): KAGVTQTPRYLIKTRGQQVTLSCSPISGHRSVSWYQQTPGQGLQFLFEYFSETQRNKGNFPGRFSGRQFSNSRSEMNVSTLELGDSALYLCASSLVQGGNEQFFGPGTRLTVL.

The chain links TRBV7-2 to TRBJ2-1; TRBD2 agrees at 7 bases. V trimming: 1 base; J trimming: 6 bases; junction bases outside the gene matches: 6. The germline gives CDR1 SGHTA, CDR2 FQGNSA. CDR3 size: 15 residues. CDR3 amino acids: CASSLVRDYGNEQFF. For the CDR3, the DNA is TGTGCCAGCAGCTTAGTCAGGGACTACGGCAATGAGCAGTTCTTC.

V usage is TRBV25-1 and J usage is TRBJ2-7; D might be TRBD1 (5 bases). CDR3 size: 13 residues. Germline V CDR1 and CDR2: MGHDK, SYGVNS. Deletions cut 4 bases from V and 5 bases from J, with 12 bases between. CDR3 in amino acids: CASSVQGLDEQYF. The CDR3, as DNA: TGTGCCAGCAGTGTGCAGGGCCTTGACGAGCAGTACTTC.

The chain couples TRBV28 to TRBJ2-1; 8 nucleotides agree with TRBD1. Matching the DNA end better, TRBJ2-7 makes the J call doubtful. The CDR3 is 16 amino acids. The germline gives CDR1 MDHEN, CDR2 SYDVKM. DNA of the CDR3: TGTGCCAGCAGTGGAACCTGGACAGGGACATCCTACGAGCAGTACTTC. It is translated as CASSGTWTGTSYEQYF.

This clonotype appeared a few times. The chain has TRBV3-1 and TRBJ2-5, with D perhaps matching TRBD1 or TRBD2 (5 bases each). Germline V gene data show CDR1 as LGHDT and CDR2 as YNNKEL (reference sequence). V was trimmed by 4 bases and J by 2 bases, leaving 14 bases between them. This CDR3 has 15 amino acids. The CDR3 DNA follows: TGTGCCAGCAGCCGGGACGGACGGTCTCAAGAGACCCAGTACTTC. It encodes CASSRDGRSQETQYF.

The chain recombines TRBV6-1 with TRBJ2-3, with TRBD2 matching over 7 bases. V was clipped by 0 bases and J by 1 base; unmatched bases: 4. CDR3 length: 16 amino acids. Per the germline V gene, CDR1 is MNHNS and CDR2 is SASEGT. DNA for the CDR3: TGTGCCAGCAGTGAAGCGAGGCTAGCGGGCACAGATACGCAGTATTTT. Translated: CASSEARLAGTDTQYF.

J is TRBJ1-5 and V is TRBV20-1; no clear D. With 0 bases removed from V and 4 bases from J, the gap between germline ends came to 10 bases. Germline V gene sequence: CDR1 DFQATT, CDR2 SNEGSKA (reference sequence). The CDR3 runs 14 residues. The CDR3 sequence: CSARDVVGNQPQHF. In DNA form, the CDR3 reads TGCAGTGCTAGAGATGTGGTAGGGAATCAGCCCCAGCATTTT.

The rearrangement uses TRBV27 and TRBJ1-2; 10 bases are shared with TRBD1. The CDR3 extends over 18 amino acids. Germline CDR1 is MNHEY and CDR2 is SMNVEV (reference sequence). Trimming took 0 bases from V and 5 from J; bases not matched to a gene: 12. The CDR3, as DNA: TGTGCCAGCAGTTTATCTGTAGTGGCGGGACAGGGGTCATATGGCTACACCTTC. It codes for CASSLSVVAGQGSYGYTF.

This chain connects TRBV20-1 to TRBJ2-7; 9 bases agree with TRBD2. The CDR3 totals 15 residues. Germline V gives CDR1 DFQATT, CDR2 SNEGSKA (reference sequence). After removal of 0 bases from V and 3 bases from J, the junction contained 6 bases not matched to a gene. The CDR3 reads CSARDGVAGDYEQYF. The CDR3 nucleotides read TGCAGTGCTAGAGATGGAGTAGCGGGGGACTACGAGCAGTACTTC.

This CDR3 is CASSPPKGTLMDTQYF. The CDR3 DNA reads TGTGCCAGCTCACCACCTAAGGGTACCCTTATGGATACGCAGTATTTT. This sequence joins TRBV18 and TRBJ2-3; no firm D call. CDR3 length equals 16 residues. The germline V gene has CDR1 KGHSH and CDR2 LQKENI. V was clipped by 0 bases and J by 6 bases, with 16 bases between them. Full variable domain (rest looked up from reference TRBV18 and TRBJ2-3): NAGVMQNPRHLVRRRGQEARLRCSPMKGHSHVYWYRQLPEEGLKFMVYLQKENIIDESGMPKERFSAEFPKEGPSILRIQQVVRGDSAAYFCASSPPKGTLMDTQYFGPGTRLTVL.

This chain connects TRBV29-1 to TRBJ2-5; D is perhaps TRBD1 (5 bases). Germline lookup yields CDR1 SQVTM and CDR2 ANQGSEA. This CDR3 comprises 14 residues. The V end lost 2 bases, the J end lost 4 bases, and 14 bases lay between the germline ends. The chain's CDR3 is CSVERRAKGETQYF. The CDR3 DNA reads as TGCAGCGTTGAACGCAGGGCCAAGGGAGAGACCCAGTACTTC. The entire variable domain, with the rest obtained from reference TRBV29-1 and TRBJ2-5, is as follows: SAVISQKPSRDICQRGTSLTIQCQVDSQVTMMFWYRQQPGQSLTLIATANQGSEATYESGFVIDKFPISRPNLTFSTLTVSNMSPEDSSIYLCSVERRAKGETQYFGPGTRLLVL.